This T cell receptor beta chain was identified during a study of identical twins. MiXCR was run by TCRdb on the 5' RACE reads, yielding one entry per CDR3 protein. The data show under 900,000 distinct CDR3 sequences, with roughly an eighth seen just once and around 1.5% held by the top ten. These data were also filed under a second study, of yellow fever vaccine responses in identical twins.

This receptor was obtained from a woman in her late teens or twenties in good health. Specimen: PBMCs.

Here the CDR3 reads CASSPELAGGPTDTQYF. In DNA form, the CDR3 reads TGTGCCAGCAGCCCCGAACTAGCGGGGGGGCCAACAGATACGCAGTATTTT. This chain connects TRBV3-1 to TRBJ2-3; TRBD2 aligns across 13 bases. Germline CDR1 reads LGHDT; CDR2 reads YNNKEL (reference sequence). With V trimmed by 4 bases and J by 3 bases, 7 bases remained unmatched. The CDR3 totals 17 residues.